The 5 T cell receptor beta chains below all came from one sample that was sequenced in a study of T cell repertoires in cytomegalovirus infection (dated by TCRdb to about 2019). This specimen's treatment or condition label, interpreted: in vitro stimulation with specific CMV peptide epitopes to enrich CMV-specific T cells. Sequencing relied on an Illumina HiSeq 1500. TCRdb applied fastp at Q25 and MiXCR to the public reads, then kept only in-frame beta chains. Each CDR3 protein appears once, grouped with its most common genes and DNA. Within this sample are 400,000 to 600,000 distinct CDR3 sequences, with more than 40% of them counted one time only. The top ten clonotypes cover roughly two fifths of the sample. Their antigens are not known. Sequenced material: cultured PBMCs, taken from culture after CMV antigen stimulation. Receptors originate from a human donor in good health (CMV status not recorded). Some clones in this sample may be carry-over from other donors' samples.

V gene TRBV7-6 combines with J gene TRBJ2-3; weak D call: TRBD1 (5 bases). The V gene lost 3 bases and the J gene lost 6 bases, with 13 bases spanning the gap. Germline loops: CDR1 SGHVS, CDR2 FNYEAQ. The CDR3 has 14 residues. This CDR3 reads CASSLMGPRDTQYF. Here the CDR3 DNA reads TGTGCCAGCAGCTTGATGGGGCCTCGGGATACGCAGTATTTT.

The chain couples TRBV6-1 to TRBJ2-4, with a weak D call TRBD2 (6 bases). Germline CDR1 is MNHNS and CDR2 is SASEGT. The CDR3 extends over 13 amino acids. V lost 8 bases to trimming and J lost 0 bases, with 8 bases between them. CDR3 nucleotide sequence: TGTGCCAGCCTGGGACTAGCCAAAAACATTCAGTACTTC. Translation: CASLGLAKNIQYF.

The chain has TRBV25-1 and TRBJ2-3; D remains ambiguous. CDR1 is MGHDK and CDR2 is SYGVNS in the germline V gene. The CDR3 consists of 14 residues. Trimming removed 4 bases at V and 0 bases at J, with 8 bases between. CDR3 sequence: CASSGLESTDTQYF. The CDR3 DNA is TGTGCCAGCAGTGGGCTAGAGAGCACAGATACGCAGTATTTT.

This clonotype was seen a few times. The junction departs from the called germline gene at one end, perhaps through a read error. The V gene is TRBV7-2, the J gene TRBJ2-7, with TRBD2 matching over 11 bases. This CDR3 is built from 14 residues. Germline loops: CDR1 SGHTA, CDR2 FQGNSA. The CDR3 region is CASRLAGGPYEQYF. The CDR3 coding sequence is TGTGCCAGCAGGTTAGCGGGAGGGCCATACGAGCAGTACTTC.

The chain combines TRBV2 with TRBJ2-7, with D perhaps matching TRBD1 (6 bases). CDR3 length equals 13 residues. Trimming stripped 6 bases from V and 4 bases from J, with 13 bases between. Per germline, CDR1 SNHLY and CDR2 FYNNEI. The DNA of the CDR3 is TGTGCCAGCAGCGTAGGGACACTTTACGAGCAGTACTTC. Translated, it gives CASSVGTLYEQYF.